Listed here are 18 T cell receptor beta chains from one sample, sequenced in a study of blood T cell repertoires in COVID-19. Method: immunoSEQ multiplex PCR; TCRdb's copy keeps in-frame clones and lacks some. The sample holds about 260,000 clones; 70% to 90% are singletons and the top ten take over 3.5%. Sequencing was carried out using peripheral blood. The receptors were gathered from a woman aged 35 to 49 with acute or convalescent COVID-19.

This CDR3 is CASSFGQGGMFF. The CDR3 nucleotides read TGTGCCAGCAGTTTCGGACAGGGTGGGATGTTTTTT. The J gene is TRBJ2-2, the V gene TRBV27; TRBD1 matches 8 bases. Germline V CDR1 and CDR2: MNHEY, SMNVEV (reference sequence). The length of the CDR3 is 12 residues. V was clipped by 3 bases and J by 15 bases; unmatched bases: 6.

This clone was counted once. The CDR3: CASSEWGQGGNQPQHF. The CDR3 DNA follows: TGTGCCAGCAGTGAATGGGGTCAGGGTGGCAATCAGCCCCAGCATTTT. The V call is TRBV6-1, the J call TRBJ1-5, with D maybe TRBD1 (5 bases). Trimming removed 2 bases from V and 2 bases from J, with 13 bases in between. The germline CDR1 and CDR2 sequences are MNHNS and SASEGT. The CDR3 has 16 residues.

In DNA, the CDR3 is TGCGCCAGCAGCTTGGATGGAGGGACGGCTTTCTTT. Encoded protein: CASSLDGGTAFF. The V and J genes are TRBV5-1 and TRBJ1-1, with D perhaps TRBD1 (5 bases). In germline, CDR1 is SGHRS, CDR2 YFSETQ. The CDR3 sequence is 12 residues long. V lost 0 bases to trimming and J lost 11 bases, with 11 bases between them.

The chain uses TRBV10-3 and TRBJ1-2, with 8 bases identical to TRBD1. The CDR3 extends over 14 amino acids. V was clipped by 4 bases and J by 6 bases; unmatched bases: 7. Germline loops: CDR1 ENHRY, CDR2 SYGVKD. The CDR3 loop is CAISAPDRDNGYTF. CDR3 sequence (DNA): TGTGCCATCAGTGCCCCGGACAGGGATAATGGCTACACCTTC.

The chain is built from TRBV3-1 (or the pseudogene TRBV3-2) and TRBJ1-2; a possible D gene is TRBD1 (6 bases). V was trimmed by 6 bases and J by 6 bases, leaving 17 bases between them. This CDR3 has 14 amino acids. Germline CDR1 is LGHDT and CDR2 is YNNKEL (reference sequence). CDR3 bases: TGTGCCAGCAGTCCTGCCGGGACACTCGATGGCTACACCTTC. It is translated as CASSPAGTLDGYTF.

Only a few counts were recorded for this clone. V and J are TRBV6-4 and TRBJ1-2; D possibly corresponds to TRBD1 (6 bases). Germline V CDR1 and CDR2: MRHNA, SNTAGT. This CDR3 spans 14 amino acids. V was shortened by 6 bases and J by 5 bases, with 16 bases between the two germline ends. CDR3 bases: TGTGCCAGCAGCGGGACAAGCGGCCCTTATGGCTACACCTTC. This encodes CASSGTSGPYGYTF.

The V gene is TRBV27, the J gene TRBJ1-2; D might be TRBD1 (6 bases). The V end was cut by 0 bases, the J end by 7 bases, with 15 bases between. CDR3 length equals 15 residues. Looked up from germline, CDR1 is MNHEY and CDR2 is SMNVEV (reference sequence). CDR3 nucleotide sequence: TGTGCCAGCAGTTTATCCCGGGGGGGGGCGGCTGGCTACACCTTC. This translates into CASSLSRGGAAGYTF.

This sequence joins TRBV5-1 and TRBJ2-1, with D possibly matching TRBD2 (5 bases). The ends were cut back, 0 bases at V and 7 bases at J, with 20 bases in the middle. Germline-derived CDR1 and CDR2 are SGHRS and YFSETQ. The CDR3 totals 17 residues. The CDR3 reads CASSLGPSSSTMNEQFF. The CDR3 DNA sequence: TGCGCCAGCAGCTTGGGGCCTAGCTCCTCTACAATGAATGAGCAGTTCTTC.

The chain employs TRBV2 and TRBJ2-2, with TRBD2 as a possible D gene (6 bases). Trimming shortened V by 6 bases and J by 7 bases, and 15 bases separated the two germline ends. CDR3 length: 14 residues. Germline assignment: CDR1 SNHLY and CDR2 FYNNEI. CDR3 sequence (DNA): TGTGCCAGCAGCGGAAGAGGGAGGATCGGGGAGCTGTTTTTT. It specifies CASSGRGRIGELFF.

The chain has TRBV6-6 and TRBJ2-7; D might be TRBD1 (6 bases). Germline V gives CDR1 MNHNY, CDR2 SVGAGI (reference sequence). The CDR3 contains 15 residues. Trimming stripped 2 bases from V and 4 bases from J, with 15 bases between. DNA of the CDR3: TGTGCCAGCAGTTACCAAATAACAGGGTTATACGAGCAGTACGTC. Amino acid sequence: CASSYQITGLYEQYV.

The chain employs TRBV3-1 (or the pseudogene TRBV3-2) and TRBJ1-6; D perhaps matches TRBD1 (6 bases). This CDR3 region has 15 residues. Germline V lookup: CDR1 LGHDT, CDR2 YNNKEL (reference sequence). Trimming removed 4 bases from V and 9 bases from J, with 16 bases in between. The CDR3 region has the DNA TGTGCCAGCAGCCCGATGGACAGTTGGGGTTCACCCCTCCACTTT. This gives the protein CASSPMDSWGSPLHF.

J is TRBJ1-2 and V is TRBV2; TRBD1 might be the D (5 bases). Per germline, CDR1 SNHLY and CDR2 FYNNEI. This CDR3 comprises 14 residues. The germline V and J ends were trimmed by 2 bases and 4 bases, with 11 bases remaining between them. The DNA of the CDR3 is TGTGCCAGCAGTGAATTGGACATCTCCTATGGCTACACCTTC. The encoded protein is CASSELDISYGYTF.

The CDR3 is CASSSGTGQSTIYF. In DNA, the CDR3 is TGTGCCAGCAGTTCAGGGACAGGGCAAAGCACCATATATTTT. The gene calls are TRBV6-5 and TRBJ1-3; 9 nucleotides agree with TRBD1. The CDR3 spans 14 residues. Germline V CDR1 and CDR2: MNHEY, SVGAGI. The J segment lost 9 bases and the V segment lost 4 bases, leaving 7 bases of the junction unmatched.

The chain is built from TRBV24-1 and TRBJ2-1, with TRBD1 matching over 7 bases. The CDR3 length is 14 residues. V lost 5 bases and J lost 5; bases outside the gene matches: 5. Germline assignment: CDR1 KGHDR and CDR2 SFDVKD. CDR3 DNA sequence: TGTGCCACCAGTGGTTGGGACAGTCACAATGAGCAGTTCTTC. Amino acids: CATSGWDSHNEQFF.

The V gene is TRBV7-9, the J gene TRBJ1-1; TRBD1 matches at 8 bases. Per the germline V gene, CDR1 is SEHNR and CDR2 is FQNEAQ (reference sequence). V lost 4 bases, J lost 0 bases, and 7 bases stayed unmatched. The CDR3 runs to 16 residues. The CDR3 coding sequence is TGTGCCAGCAGCTCCGACAGGGGCTACGTGAACACTGAAGCTTTCTTT. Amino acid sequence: CASSSDRGYVNTEAFF.

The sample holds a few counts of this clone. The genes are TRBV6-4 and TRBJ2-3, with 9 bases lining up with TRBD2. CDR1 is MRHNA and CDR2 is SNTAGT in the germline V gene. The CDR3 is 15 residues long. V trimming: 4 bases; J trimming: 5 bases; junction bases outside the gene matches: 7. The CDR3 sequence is CASSVSSGELDTQYF. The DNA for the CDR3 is TGTGCCAGCAGTGTGTCTAGCGGGGAGTTAGATACGCAGTATTTT.

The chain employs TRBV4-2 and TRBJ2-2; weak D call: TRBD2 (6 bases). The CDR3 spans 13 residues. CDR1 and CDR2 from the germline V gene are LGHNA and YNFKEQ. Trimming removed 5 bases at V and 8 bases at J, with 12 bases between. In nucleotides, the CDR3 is TGTGCCAGCAGCTCAAGGGCGGGGGGGGAGCTGTTTTTT. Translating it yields CASSSRAGGELFF.

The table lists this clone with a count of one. CDR3 sequence reads: CASSSQGSNQPQHF. The CDR3 DNA is TGTGCCAGCAGCTCACAGGGGAGCAATCAGCCCCAGCATTTT. The rearrangement links TRBV11-1 to TRBJ1-5, with 7 bases fitting TRBD1. The V and J ends lost 4 bases and 1 base, in that order; junction bases with no gene match: 1. CDR3 length equals 14 residues. Germline lookup yields CDR1 SGHAT and CDR2 FQDESV (reference sequence).